The 20 T cell receptor beta chains below were found in one sample sequenced in a study of T-cell memory formation after mild COVID-19 (dated by TCRdb to about 2021). The library was built by means of 5' RACE. The reads were generated on an Illumina NovaSeq 6000. TCRdb reprocessed the public reads (quality trimming at Q25 with fastp, clone calling with MiXCR) and kept in-frame beta chains. Rows merge per CDR3 protein into single entries with the most common DNA and genes. This sample gives around 300,000 distinct CDR3 sequences in total; 15% to 20% of them show up just once. The ten largest clones take up under 25% of the sample. The specimen was PBMCs or a T cell subset sorted from them (not recorded which). The source of these receptors is a young man who had mild COVID-19 (a few samples of this study predate the infection). The sample titles of this study are shuffled in the database, so cell type and time point are left out; the donor was told from shared clones.

The rearrangement joins TRBV6-5 to TRBJ1-3, with D unclear. This CDR3 has 11 amino acids. Germline CDR1 reads MNHEY; CDR2 reads SVGAGI. V was clipped by 8 bases and J by 0 bases, with 2 bases between them. CDR3: CASHSGNTIYF. CDR3 sequence (DNA): TGTGCCAGCCACTCTGGAAACACCATATATTTT.

The CDR3 DNA reads TGTGCCATCAATTACAGGGGGCAGGGCACTGAAGCTTTCTTT. Its protein product is CAINYRGQGTEAFF. The rearrangement uses TRBV10-3 and TRBJ1-1; 9 bases map to TRBD1. CDR3 length equals 14 residues. J was trimmed by 4 bases and V by 7 bases; bases with no gene match: 7. CDR1 is ENHRY, CDR2 SYGVKD, per germline.

This clonotype came up a few times. The V gene is TRBV5-4, the J gene TRBJ2-5, with TRBD2 matching over 9 bases. CDR1 is SGHNT and CDR2 is YYREEE in the germline V gene (reference sequence). The CDR3 contains 15 residues. The trim removed 3 bases at V and 5 bases at J, leaving 8 bases unmatched. CDR3 nucleotides: TGTGCCAGCAGCTCTATAGCGGGGGAAGGGGAGACCCAGTACTTC. This gives the protein CASSSIAGEGETQYF.

This sequence joins TRBV7-2 and TRBJ1-5, with no clear D. Trimming stripped 5 bases from V and 5 bases from J, with 10 bases between. The CDR3 spans 13 residues. From germline, CDR1 is SGHTA and CDR2 FQGNSA. The CDR3 is CASSPESDQPQHF. CDR3 DNA: TGTGCCAGCAGCCCGGAGTCTGATCAGCCCCAGCATTTT.

V and J are TRBV4-1 and TRBJ1-2; a weak D match, TRBD1 (5 bases). The length of the CDR3 is 15 residues. Germline CDR1 is MGHRA and CDR2 is YSYEKL. The germline V and J ends were trimmed by 1 base and 1 base, with 10 bases remaining between them. The CDR3 region has the DNA TGCGCCAGCAGCCAAGCACCCCAGGGTAACTATGGCTACACCTTC. Translation gives CASSQAPQGNYGYTF.

This clonotype appeared a few times. The V call is TRBV6-5, the J call TRBJ1-2, with D possibly TRBD1 on 6 matching bases. V lost 0 bases, J lost 4 bases, and 12 bases lay in between. CDR3 length: 15 amino acids. CDR1 is MNHEY, CDR2 SVGAGI, per germline. The CDR3 here is CASSYSDSSLYGYTF. The CDR3 DNA sequence: TGTGCCAGCAGTTACTCGGACAGCTCCCTCTATGGCTACACCTTC.

This chain uses TRBV10-3 with TRBJ2-3, with 7 bases identical to TRBD1. With 6 bases clipped from V and 4 bases from J, the junction kept 7 bases outside the gene matches. The CDR3 contains 14 residues. CDR1 ENHRY and CDR2 SYGVKD come from the germline V gene. CDR3 in amino acids: CAIRGTARADTQYF. For the CDR3, the DNA is TGTGCCATCAGGGGGACAGCAAGGGCAGATACGCAGTATTTT.

The sample holds a few counts of this clonotype. This chain uses TRBV7-6 with TRBJ2-5, with D perhaps matching TRBD1 (5 bases). V lost 0 bases and J lost 6, with 11 bases in between. In germline, CDR1 is SGHVS, CDR2 FNYEAQ. This CDR3 is built from 14 residues. The DNA of the CDR3 is TGTGCCAGCAGCTTAGCGCTAGGGGCGCAGACCCAGTACTTC. Its protein is CASSLALGAQTQYF.

This clonotype was counted at least ten times. This rearrangement joins TRBV4-2 to TRBJ2-1; TRBD2 agrees at 8 bases. The junction had 6 bases not matched to a gene; V was cut back by 0 bases and J by 5 bases. Germline CDR1 and CDR2: LGHNA and YNFKEQ. This CDR3 has 16 amino acids. CDR3 residues: CASSQDARGGHNEQFF. CDR3 nucleotides: TGTGCCAGCAGCCAAGATGCCCGGGGGGGACACAATGAGCAGTTCTTC.

This clonotype has only a few counts. The chain joins TRBV6-5 to TRBJ1-1; D remains unclear. The germline V gene encodes CDR1 MNHEY and CDR2 SVGAGI. The CDR3 contains 13 residues. V was clipped by 5 bases and J by 2 bases, with 9 bases between them. The CDR3 sequence: CASSGRFNTEAFF. CDR3 nucleotide sequence: TGTGCCAGCAGTGGGAGGTTCAACACTGAAGCTTTCTTT.

The chain has TRBV9 and TRBJ2-5; maybe TRBD1 (5 bases). The CDR3 has 14 residues. Germline CDR1 reads SGDLS; CDR2 reads YYNGEE. Deletions cut 0 bases from V and 3 bases from J, with 9 bases between. The CDR3: CASSVDGREETQYF. In nucleotides, the CDR3 is TGTGCCAGCAGCGTAGACGGCAGGGAAGAGACCCAGTACTTC.

The sample holds many counts of this clonotype. The chain links TRBV7-2 to TRBJ1-1; no firm D call. The V gene lost 1 base and the J gene lost 1 base, with 4 bases spanning the gap. The CDR3 runs 13 residues. Per germline, CDR1 SGHTA and CDR2 FQGNSA. This CDR3 reads CASSLGANTEAFF. The CDR3 DNA reads TGTGCCAGCAGCTTAGGTGCGAACACTGAAGCTTTCTTT.

This clonotype has only a few counts. The V and J genes are TRBV7-2 and TRBJ2-7, with a weak D call TRBD1 (6 bases). The V gene's germline CDR1 is SGHTA and CDR2 FQGNSA. This CDR3 comprises 13 residues. Trimming took off 5 bases at V and 6 bases at J, with 14 bases between the two ends. Here the CDR3 DNA reads TGTGCCAGCAGCAGGGGGAAGGGGCTCGAGCAGTACTTC. Protein: CASSRGKGLEQYF. Filled out from reference TRBV7-2 and TRBJ2-7, the complete variable domain reads GAGVSQSPSNKVTEKGKDVELRCDPISGHTALYWYRQSLGQGLEFLIYFQGNSAPDKSGLPSDRFSAERTGGSVSTLTIQRTQQEDSAVYLCASSRGKGLEQYFGPGTRLTVT.

This clonotype showed up just a few times. The CDR3: CASRDGFDYGYTF. DNA for the CDR3: TGTGCCAGCCGGGACGGCTTCGACTATGGCTACACCTTC. V and J are TRBV6-2 or TRBV6-3 and TRBJ1-2; a weak D match, TRBD1 (5 bases). CDR3 length equals 13 residues. The germline V and J ends were trimmed by 8 bases and 3 bases, with 13 bases remaining between them. Germline CDR1 MNHEY, CDR2 SVGEGT.

This chain uses TRBV6-6 with TRBJ1-6; D not resolved. V lost 6 bases and J lost 0, with 3 bases in between. The germline gives CDR1 MNHNY, CDR2 SVGAGI (reference sequence). The CDR3 is 13 amino acids. The CDR3 sequence: CASSHSYNSPLHF. CDR3 DNA sequence: TGTGCCAGCAGCCACTCCTATAATTCACCCCTCCACTTT.

This clonotype was counted at least ten times. V and J are TRBV20-1 and TRBJ2-3; 12 bases agree with TRBD2. Germline V gene lookup returns CDR1 DFQATT and CDR2 SNEGSKA (reference sequence). This CDR3 has 14 amino acids. The J segment lost 4 bases and the V segment lost 5 bases, leaving 4 bases of the junction unmatched. The CDR3 reads CSAPSGGASDTQYF. Here the CDR3 DNA reads TGCAGTGCTCCTAGCGGGGGGGCCTCAGATACGCAGTATTTT.

This clonotype was detected ten times or more. The J gene is TRBJ2-3, the V gene TRBV5-4; D is tentatively TRBD1 or TRBD2 (7 bases each). Trimming pared 4 bases from V and 5 bases from J, leaving 20 bases between. The CDR3 has 16 residues. Germline assignment: CDR1 SGHNT and CDR2 YYREEE (reference sequence). Here the CDR3 reads CASSQGGRGHGDTQYF. CDR3 DNA: TGTGCCAGCAGCCAAGGTGGGAGGGGGCACGGAGATACGCAGTATTTT.

This clonotype was picked up many times. The CDR3 nucleotides read TGTGCCAGCACCGGGGTACAGGAGCAGTACTTC. Protein product: CASTGVQEQYF. This chain links TRBV6-6 with TRBJ2-7; D is perhaps TRBD2 (5 bases). Trimming stripped 7 bases from V and 7 bases from J, with 11 bases between. Germline assignment: CDR1 MNHNY and CDR2 SVGAGI (reference sequence). There are 11 residues in the CDR3.

The chain combines TRBV11-2 with TRBJ1-1; TRBD1 might be the D (6 bases). V gave up 2 bases and J gave up 6 bases, with 10 bases separating them. The CDR3 runs to 13 residues. Germline assignment: CDR1 SGHAT and CDR2 FQNNGV. In nucleotides, the CDR3 is TGTGCCAGCAGCTTACAGGGGCTCGCTGAAGCTTTCTTT. Translation gives CASSLQGLAEAFF.

J is TRBJ2-5 and V is TRBV4-3, with 7 bases that match TRBD2. The CDR3 consists of 16 residues. J gave up 1 base and V 6 bases, and 11 bases lay outside the gene matches. CDR1 and CDR2 from the germline V gene are LGHNA and YSLEER. In DNA form, the CDR3 reads TGCGCCAGCAGACAGCAACTAGCGCGAGCCCAAGAGACCCAGTACTTC. It is translated as CASRQQLARAQETQYF.